This T cell receptor (beta chain) is from a study of cytomegalovirus exposure and HLA in healthy donors. Study-wide context: Assignment to the Caucasian-associated ancestry cluster applied to 81% of the approximately 380 genotyped donors. Notes on the study in general: Among TCR beta chains of equal frequency, HLA-associated ones were more clonally expanded in a later analysis. TCR beta V- and J-gene trimming was later associated with a missense DCLRE1C variant.

Donors consisted of healthy bone marrow donors. From germline, CDR1 is SGHKS and CDR2 YYEKEE (reference sequence). The CDR3 runs 14 residues. V lost 0 bases and J lost 3, with 9 bases in between. It was with 60 Vbeta and 13 Jbeta primers that the PCR ran. Clones were read by immunoSEQ multiplex PCR, and TCRdb kept only the in-frame ones, dropping some. This table has hundreds of thousands of clones, about 90% appearing once. Details on this clone: Its antigen remains unknown.

The sequencing sample was made of PBMCs. The chain combines TRBV5-5 with TRBJ1-2; D call uncertain. The sequence was obtained from a woman aged 18-35 years in good health and CMV-seronegative. The CDR3 DNA is TGTGCCAGCAGCTTGGGCGATTATGACTATGGCTACACCTTC. Translated: CASSLGDYDYGYTF.